Below are 30 T cell receptor beta chains sequenced from a single sample in a study of CD8 T cells in Susac syndrome. It was with random hexamers that roughly 0.5 to 1 ug RNA was reverse transcribed. TCRdb itself ran the immunoSEQ multiplex PCR reads through MiXCR, one entry per CDR3 protein. The sample records 160,000 or so distinct CDR3 sequences, about 93% being singletons. The sequenced material came from CD4+ T cells from PBMCs. The origin of the receptors is a human donor in good health.

This chain joins TRBV3-1 and TRBJ1-1; D gene uncertain. Germline values: CDR1 LGHDT, CDR2 YNNKEL (reference sequence). The CDR3 contains 14 residues. V lost 1 base and J lost 4, with 10 bases in between. CDR3 DNA: TGTGCCAGCAGCCAAGCGGGAGGGTTCACTGAAGCTTTCTTT. Protein sequence: CASSQAGGFTEAFF.

V is TRBV5-1 and J is TRBJ1-1; TRBD1 matches 7 bases. V was pared by 0 bases and J by 5 bases, with 4 bases of the junction left unmatched. Per germline, CDR1 SGHRS and CDR2 YFSETQ. The CDR3 covers 14 residues. CDR3 in DNA: TGCGCCAGCAGCTTGGACAGGGGCGTTACTGAAGCTTTCTTT. This gives the protein CASSLDRGVTEAFF.

This clonotype was recorded once. J is TRBJ1-4 and V is TRBV29-1; D is perhaps TRBD1 (5 bases). V was clipped by 5 bases and J by 8 bases, with 21 bases between them. Germline values: CDR1 SQVTM, CDR2 ANQGSEA. The CDR3 has 15 amino acids. CDR3 loop: CSVHVEEGFGEKLFF. The CDR3 coding sequence is TGCAGCGTTCACGTGGAAGAGGGGTTTGGGGAAAAACTGTTTTTT.

The rearrangement uses TRBV20-1 and TRBJ1-2, with D perhaps TRBD1 (5 bases). V lost 5 bases and J lost 0, with 10 bases in between. The CDR3 sequence is 13 residues long. Germline V lookup: CDR1 DFQATT, CDR2 SNEGSKA (reference sequence). The chain's CDR3 is CSAGDGANYGYTF. CDR3 DNA: TGCAGTGCTGGGGACGGAGCTAACTATGGCTACACCTTC.

The genes are TRBV18 and TRBJ2-3, with D unclear. Germline V gives CDR1 KGHSH, CDR2 LQKENI. V lost 4 bases, J lost 6 bases, and 8 bases lay in between. The CDR3 is 12 residues long. CDR3 residues: CASSLRIDTQYF. In DNA form, the CDR3 reads TGTGCCAGCTCACTTAGAATCGATACGCAGTATTTT.

The chain recombines TRBV3-1 with TRBJ1-1; D unclear. In germline, CDR1 is LGHDT, CDR2 YNNKEL (reference sequence). CDR3 length equals 14 residues. Between the trimmed V and J ends, which lost 7 bases and 5 bases, there was a span of 17 bases. The CDR3 spells CASTQSGGWTEAFF. The CDR3 nucleotides read TGTGCCAGCACCCAGTCGGGTGGGTGGACTGAAGCTTTCTTT.

This clonotype was detected once. The J gene is TRBJ2-7, the V gene TRBV11-2, with 9 bases aligning to TRBD2. This CDR3 contains 17 residues. The V gene's germline CDR1 is SGHAT and CDR2 FQNNGV. J lost 4 bases, V lost 1 base, and 11 bases had no gene match. CDR3 coding DNA: TGTGCCAGCAGCTTAGGCGGGGGGGCACACCCAGGGTACGAGCAGTACTTC. Translation: CASSLGGGAHPGYEQYF.

In DNA form, the CDR3 reads TGTGCCAGCAGTTCGGATATTGGAGATGAGCAGTTCTTC. Protein sequence: CASSSDIGDEQFF. V and J are TRBV27 and TRBJ2-1; unclear D gene. The V gene's germline CDR1 is MNHEY and CDR2 SMNVEV (reference sequence). This CDR3 comprises 13 residues. V gave up 4 bases and J gave up 8 bases, with 12 bases separating them.

This chain uses TRBV29-1 with TRBJ1-1; D is possibly TRBD1 (6 bases). This CDR3 comprises 13 residues. Per germline, CDR1 SQVTM and CDR2 ANQGSEA. The chain's CDR3 is CTFSGTQNTEAFF. In nucleotides, the CDR3 is TGCACCTTCTCCGGGACACAGAACACTGAAGCTTTCTTT. The full variable domain, rest sourced from reference TRBV29-1 and TRBJ1-1, is SAVISQKPSRDICQRGTSLTIQCQVDSQVTMMFWYRQQPGQSLTLIATANQGSEATYESGFVIDKFPISRPNLTFSTLTVSNMSPEDSSIYLCTFSGTQNTEAFFGQGTRLTVV.

The chain links TRBV11-2 to TRBJ2-1, with D possibly being TRBD1 (6 bases). The CDR3 runs to 16 residues. Germline assignment: CDR1 SGHAT and CDR2 FQNNGV. Trimming stripped 5 bases from V and 8 bases from J, with 22 bases between. This chain's CDR3 is CASSNQGFWFDYEQFF. The CDR3 nucleotides are TGTGCCAGCAGCAACCAGGGGTTTTGGTTCGACTATGAGCAGTTCTTC.

The sample holds a few counts of this clonotype. The V and J genes are TRBV18 and TRBJ1-6; D unresolved. The germline gives CDR1 KGHSH, CDR2 LQKENI. The CDR3 consists of 14 residues. V gave up 3 bases and J gave up 0 bases, with 3 bases separating them. The CDR3 protein is CASSPSSYNSPLHF. The DNA for the CDR3 is TGTGCCAGCTCACCGAGCTCCTATAATTCACCCCTCCACTTT.

This chain connects TRBV12-3 or TRBV12-4 to TRBJ1-5, with 8 bases that match TRBD1. Trimming removed 3 bases from V and 3 bases from J; junction bases left unmatched: 4. The CDR3 is made up of 15 amino acids. The CDR3 DNA sequence: TGTGCCAGCAGTTTCCAGACAGGGGTCAATCAGCCCCAGCATTTT. The encoded protein is CASSFQTGVNQPQHF.

This clonotype was counted between two and nine times. The gene calls are TRBV3-1 and TRBJ2-7; D is uncertain. Trimming cost V 1 base and J 4 bases, with 5 bases left between them. This CDR3 comprises 12 residues. The germline gives CDR1 LGHDT, CDR2 YNNKEL (reference sequence). CDR3 coding DNA: TGTGCCAGCAGCCAAGGCGGATACGAGCAGTACTTC. The encoded protein is CASSQGGYEQYF.

The rearrangement joins TRBV6-1 to TRBJ1-1, with D uncertain. The germline V and J ends were trimmed by 7 bases and 13 bases, with 31 bases remaining between them. The germline CDR1 and CDR2 sequences are MNHNS and SASEGT. The CDR3 sequence is 16 residues long. CDR3 nucleotide sequence: TGTGCCAGCACCGACGAAGGACGCGGGCGTGATTTTCGGGTTTTCTTT. Its translation is CASTDEGRGRDFRVFF.

The rearrangement links TRBV7-3 to TRBJ2-1; D gene ambiguous. Per the germline V gene, CDR1 is SGHTA and CDR2 is FQGTGA. The ends were cut back, 5 bases at V and 0 bases at J, with 17 bases in the middle. CDR3 size: 17 residues. This CDR3 is CASSPGKGRSSYNEQFF. Written as DNA, the CDR3 is TGTGCCAGCAGCCCAGGCAAGGGTCGGAGCTCCTACAATGAGCAGTTCTTC.

The CDR3 reads CASSMGLADTQYF. The DNA for the CDR3 is TGTGCCAGTAGTATGGGTTTGGCAGATACGCAGTATTTT. This chain connects TRBV19 to TRBJ2-3; D unclear. Between the trimmed V and J ends, which lost 3 bases and 4 bases, there was a span of 8 bases. The CDR3 spans 13 residues. Germline V gene sequence: CDR1 LNHDA, CDR2 SQIVND (reference sequence). The full variable domain, rest sourced from reference TRBV19 and TRBJ2-3, is DGGITQSPKYLFRKEGQNVTLSCEQNLNHDAMYWYRQDPGQGLRLIYYSQIVNDFQKGDIAEGYSVSREKKESFPLTVTSAQKNPTAFYLCASSMGLADTQYFGPGTRLTVL.

The chain is built from TRBV6-4 and TRBJ1-2; weak D call: TRBD1 (5 bases). This CDR3 spans 14 amino acids. CDR1 and CDR2 from the germline V gene are MRHNA and SNTAGT. Trimming removed 4 bases from V and 2 bases from J, with 11 bases in between. CDR3 DNA: TGTGCCAGCAGTGCGTCCGGGGGAAACTATGGCTACACCTTC. Translated: CASSASGGNYGYTF.

J is TRBJ1-1 and V is TRBV20-1; D gene unclear. CDR1 is DFQATT, CDR2 SNEGSKA, per germline (reference sequence). The CDR3 length is 13 residues. V was trimmed by 5 bases and J by 0 bases, leaving 10 bases between them. For the CDR3, the DNA is TGCAGTGCTCCCTCGGCGGTGAACACTGAAGCTTTCTTT. Translated, it gives CSAPSAVNTEAFF.

The chain has TRBV23-1 and TRBJ1-1, with D perhaps TRBD1 (5 bases). TRBV23-1 is filed as an ORF, its function uncertain. The CDR3 runs 11 residues. With 7 bases removed from V and 7 bases from J, the gap between germline ends came to 10 bases. CDR3 DNA sequence: TGCGCCAGCACCCGGGGCTATGAAGCTTTCTTT. Translated: CASTRGYEAFF.

This clonotype showed up just once. The chain is built from TRBV11-2 and TRBJ2-3; D might be TRBD1 (5 bases). Germline V gives CDR1 SGHAT, CDR2 FQNNGV. V lost 3 bases and J 3 bases, leaving 7 bases between the germline ends. The CDR3 is 13 residues long. The CDR3 DNA follows: TGTGCCAGCAGCTTCAGGGAAACAGATACGCAGTATTTT. Translating gives CASSFRETDTQYF.

The chain joins TRBV5-4 to TRBJ1-1, with D possibly matching TRBD1 (6 bases). Trimming cost V 5 bases and J 2 bases, with 16 bases left between them. CDR1 and CDR2 (germline): SGHNT, YYREEE (reference sequence). The CDR3 totals 15 residues. CDR3 loop: CASRATGTSNTEAFF. Written as DNA, the CDR3 is TGTGCCAGCAGAGCGACCGGGACAAGCAACACTGAAGCTTTCTTT.

This chain links TRBV7-6 with TRBJ2-5, with D possibly TRBD2 on 6 matching bases. V was trimmed by 5 bases and J by 4 bases, leaving 11 bases between them. CDR1 and CDR2 (germline): SGHVS, FNYEAQ. CDR3 length: 13 amino acids. CDR3 protein: CASSGGPAETQYF. CDR3 nucleotides: TGTGCCAGCAGCGGAGGGCCTGCAGAGACCCAGTACTTC.

This sequence joins TRBV7-9 and TRBJ2-7; D is unresolved. Per germline, CDR1 SEHNR and CDR2 FQNEAQ (reference sequence). With 5 bases removed from V and 4 bases from J, the gap between germline ends came to 15 bases. There are 14 residues in the CDR3. The chain's CDR3 is CASSPRQFGYEQYF. The DNA of the CDR3 is TGTGCCAGCAGCCCCCGACAATTCGGGTACGAGCAGTACTTC.

This clonotype was observed once. The V call is TRBV25-1, the J call TRBJ1-2; the D gene is possibly TRBD1 (5 bases). Germline CDR1 MGHDK, CDR2 SYGVNS. Deletions cut 4 bases from V and 4 bases from J, with 10 bases between. This CDR3 is 13 amino acids long. The CDR3 DNA reads TGTGCCAGCAGTGGCGGGACCCGCTATGGCTACACCTTC. Amino acid sequence: CASSGGTRYGYTF.

The chain employs TRBV6-6 and TRBJ2-5; TRBD1 matches at 8 bases. J lost 2 bases, V lost 6 bases, and 2 bases had no gene match. The CDR3 has 13 amino acids. Germline loops: CDR1 MNHNY, CDR2 SVGAGI (reference sequence). The CDR3 sequence: CASRGQAQETQYF. CDR3 bases: TGTGCCAGCAGGGGACAGGCTCAAGAGACCCAGTACTTC.

The V gene is TRBV29-1, the J gene TRBJ2-1, with D perhaps assigned TRBD1 or TRBD2 (5 bases each). CDR3 length: 12 residues. V was clipped by 4 bases and J by 7 bases, with 11 bases between them. Germline values: CDR1 SQVTM, CDR2 ANQGSEA. CDR3 nucleotide sequence: TGCAGCGTTGGAGGGACGGCGAATGAGCAGTTCTTC. Translation: CSVGGTANEQFF.

The rearrangement uses TRBV5-1 and TRBJ1-1, with D possibly matching TRBD1 (5 bases). The CDR3 has 13 amino acids. Trimming left V 3 bases short and J 3 bases short, with 9 bases between. Germline V gene data show CDR1 as SGHRS and CDR2 as YFSETQ. This CDR3 is CASSWLGDTEAFF. The CDR3 coding sequence is TGCGCCAGCAGCTGGTTAGGGGACACTGAAGCTTTCTTT.

This chain joins TRBV20-1 and TRBJ1-2, with TRBD1 identical over 9 bases. From germline, CDR1 is DFQATT and CDR2 SNEGSKA (reference sequence). The CDR3 totals 13 residues. With V trimmed by 4 bases and J by 4 bases, 4 bases remained unmatched. The CDR3 sequence: CSAKQGAFYGYTF. In DNA form, the CDR3 reads TGCAGTGCTAAACAGGGGGCTTTCTATGGCTACACCTTC.

This clonotype was observed a few times. V and J are TRBV18 and TRBJ1-5; the D is unclear. The CDR3 length is 14 residues. From germline, CDR1 is KGHSH and CDR2 LQKENI. V lost 5 bases and J lost 1, with 9 bases in between. Here the CDR3 reads CASSFPGSNQPQHF. CDR3 coding DNA: TGTGCCAGCTCATTCCCGGGGAGCAATCAGCCCCAGCATTTT.

The chain recombines TRBV20-1 with TRBJ2-7; D unclear. The CDR3 has 14 residues. The germline V and J ends were trimmed by 3 bases and 2 bases, with 14 bases remaining between them. Germline V gene lookup returns CDR1 DFQATT and CDR2 SNEGSKA (reference sequence). The CDR3 nucleotides are TGCAGTGCTAGTGGGCCCTCCTCCCCCTACGAGCAGTACTTC. It yields the protein CSASGPSSPYEQYF.